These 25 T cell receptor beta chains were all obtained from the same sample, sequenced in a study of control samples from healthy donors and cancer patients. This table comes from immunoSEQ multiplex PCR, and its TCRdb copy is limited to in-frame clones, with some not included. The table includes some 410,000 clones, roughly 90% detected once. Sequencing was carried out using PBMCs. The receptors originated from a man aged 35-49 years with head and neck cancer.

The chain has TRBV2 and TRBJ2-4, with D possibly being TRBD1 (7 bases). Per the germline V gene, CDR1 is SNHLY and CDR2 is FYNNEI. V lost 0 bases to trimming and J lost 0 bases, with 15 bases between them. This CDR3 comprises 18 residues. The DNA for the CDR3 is TGTGCCAGCAGTGAAGCGGGGGGACAGCTTTTAGCCAAAAACATTCAGTACTTC. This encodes CASSEAGGQLLAKNIQYF.

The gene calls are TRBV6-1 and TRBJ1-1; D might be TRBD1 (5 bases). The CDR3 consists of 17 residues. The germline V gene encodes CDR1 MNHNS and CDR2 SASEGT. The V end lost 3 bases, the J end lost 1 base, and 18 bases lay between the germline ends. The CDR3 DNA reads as TGTGCCAGCAGTGATCTTGAGGGGACCACAGGGAACACTGAAGCTTTCTTT. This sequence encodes CASSDLEGTTGNTEAFF.

The CDR3 bases are TGTGCCAGCAGCGCCCAAAAAGGTGGGGGGAATTCACCCCTCCACTTT. This gives the protein CASSAQKGGGNSPLHF. V gene TRBV9 combines with J gene TRBJ1-6, with a tentative D call TRBD1 (5 bases). This CDR3 contains 16 residues. V dropped 3 bases and J dropped 7 bases, with 17 bases sitting between them. Per the germline V gene, CDR1 is SGDLS and CDR2 is YYNGEE.

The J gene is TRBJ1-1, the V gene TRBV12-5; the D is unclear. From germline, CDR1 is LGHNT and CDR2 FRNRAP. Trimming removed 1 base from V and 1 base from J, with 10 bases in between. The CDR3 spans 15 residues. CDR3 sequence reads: CASGLGNRRNTEAFF. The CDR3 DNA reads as TGTGCTAGTGGTTTGGGGAACCGACGGAACACTGAAGCTTTCTTT.

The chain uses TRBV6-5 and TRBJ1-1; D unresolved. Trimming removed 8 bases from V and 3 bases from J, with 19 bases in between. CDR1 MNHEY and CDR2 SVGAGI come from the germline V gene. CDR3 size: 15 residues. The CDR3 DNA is TGTGCCAGCCTTCATCCCTCCCGGGGTTACACTGAAGCTTTCTTT. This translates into CASLHPSRGYTEAFF.

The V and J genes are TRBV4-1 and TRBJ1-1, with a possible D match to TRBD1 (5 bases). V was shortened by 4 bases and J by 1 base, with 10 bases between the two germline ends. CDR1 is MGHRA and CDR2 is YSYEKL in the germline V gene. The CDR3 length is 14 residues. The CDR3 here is CASSLGLRNTEAFF. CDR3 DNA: TGCGCCAGCAGCCTGGGACTCAGGAACACTGAAGCTTTCTTT.

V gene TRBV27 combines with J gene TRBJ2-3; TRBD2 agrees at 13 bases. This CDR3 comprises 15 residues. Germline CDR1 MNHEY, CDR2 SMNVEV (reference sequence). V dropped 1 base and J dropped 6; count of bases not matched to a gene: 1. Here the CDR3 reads CASSLWTSGGDTQYF. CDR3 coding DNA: TGTGCCAGCAGTTTATGGACTAGCGGGGGTGATACGCAGTATTTT.

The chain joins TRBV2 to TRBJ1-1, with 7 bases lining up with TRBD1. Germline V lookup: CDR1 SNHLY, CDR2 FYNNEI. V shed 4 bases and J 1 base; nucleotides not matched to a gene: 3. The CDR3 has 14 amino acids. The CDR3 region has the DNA TGTGCCAGCAGTGTGACAGGGAGGAACACTGAAGCTTTCTTT. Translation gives CASSVTGRNTEAFF.

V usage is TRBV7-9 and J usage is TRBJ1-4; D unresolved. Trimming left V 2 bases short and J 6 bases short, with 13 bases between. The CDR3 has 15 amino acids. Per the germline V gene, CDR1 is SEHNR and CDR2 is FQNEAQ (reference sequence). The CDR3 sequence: CASSLISVADEKLFF. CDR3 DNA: TGTGCCAGCAGCTTAATCTCAGTAGCGGATGAAAAACTGTTTTTT. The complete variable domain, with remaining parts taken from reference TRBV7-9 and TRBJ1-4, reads DTGVSQNPRHKITKRGQNVTFRCDPISEHNRLYWYRQTLGQGPEFLTYFQNEAQLEKSRLLSDRFSAERPKGSFSTLEIQRTEQGDSAMYLCASSLISVADEKLFFGSGTQLSVL.

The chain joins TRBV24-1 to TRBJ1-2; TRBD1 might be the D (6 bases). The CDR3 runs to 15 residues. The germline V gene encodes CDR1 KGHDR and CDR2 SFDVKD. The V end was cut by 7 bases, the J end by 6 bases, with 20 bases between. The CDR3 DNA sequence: TGTGCCACCAGGAGACAGGACCAGAATACCCATGGCTACACCTTC. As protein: CATRRQDQNTHGYTF.

CDR3 DNA sequence: TGTGCCAGCAGTGAGTGGTGGCAGGGGGTCGCGTCCCCTCAGCCCCAGCATTTT. Its translation is CASSEWWQGVASPQPQHF. This sequence joins TRBV6-1 and TRBJ1-5; 7 bases are shared with TRBD1. This CDR3 is 18 amino acids long. Germline V gene data show CDR1 as MNHNS and CDR2 as SASEGT. Trimming at V came to 3 bases and at J to 6 bases, leaving 17 bases not matched to a gene.

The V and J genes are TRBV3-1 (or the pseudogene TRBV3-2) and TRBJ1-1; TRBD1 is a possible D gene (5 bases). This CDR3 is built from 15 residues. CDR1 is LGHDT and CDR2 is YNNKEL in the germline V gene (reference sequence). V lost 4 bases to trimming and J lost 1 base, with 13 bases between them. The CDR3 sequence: CASSPNEDKNTEAFF. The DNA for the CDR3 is TGTGCCAGCAGCCCCAATGAGGACAAGAACACTGAAGCTTTCTTT.

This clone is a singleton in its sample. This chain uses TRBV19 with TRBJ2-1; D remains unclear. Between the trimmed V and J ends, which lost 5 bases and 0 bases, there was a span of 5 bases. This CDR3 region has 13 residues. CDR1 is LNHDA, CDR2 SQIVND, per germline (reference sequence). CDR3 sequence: CASSPSSYNEQFF. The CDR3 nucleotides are TGTGCCAGTAGTCCAAGCTCCTACAATGAGCAGTTCTTC. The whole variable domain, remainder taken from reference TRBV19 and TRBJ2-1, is DGGITQSPKYLFRKEGQNVTLSCEQNLNHDAMYWYRQDPGQGLRLIYYSQIVNDFQKGDIAEGYSVSREKKESFPLTVTSAQKNPTAFYLCASSPSSYNEQFFGPGTRLTVL.

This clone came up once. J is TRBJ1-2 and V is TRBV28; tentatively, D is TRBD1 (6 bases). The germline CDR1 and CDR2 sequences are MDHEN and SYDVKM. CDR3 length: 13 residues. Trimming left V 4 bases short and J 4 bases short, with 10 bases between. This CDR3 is CASSSTGIYGYTF. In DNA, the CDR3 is TGTGCCAGCAGTTCGACAGGAATCTATGGCTACACCTTC.

CDR3 nucleotides: TGTGCCAGCAGCTTAATCGGTGACTATGGCTACACCTTC. Its protein is CASSLIGDYGYTF. The chain recombines TRBV7-6 with TRBJ1-2; D call uncertain. There are 13 residues in the CDR3. The V gene's germline CDR1 is SGHVS and CDR2 FNYEAQ. The V end was cut by 2 bases, the J end by 3 bases, with 7 bases between. The entire variable domain, with the rest obtained from reference TRBV7-6 and TRBJ1-2, is as follows: GAGVSQSPRYKVTKRGQDVALRCDPISGHVSLYWYRQALGQGPEFLTYFNYEAQQDKSGLPNDRFSAERPEGSISTLTIQRTEQRDSAMYRCASSLIGDYGYTFGSGTRLTVV.

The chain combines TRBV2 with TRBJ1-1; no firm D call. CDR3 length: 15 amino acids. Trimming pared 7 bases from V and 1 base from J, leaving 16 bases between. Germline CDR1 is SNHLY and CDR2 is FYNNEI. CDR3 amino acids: CASTRTGWENTEAFF. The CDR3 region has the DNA TGTGCCAGCACACGGACCGGGTGGGAGAACACTGAAGCTTTCTTT.

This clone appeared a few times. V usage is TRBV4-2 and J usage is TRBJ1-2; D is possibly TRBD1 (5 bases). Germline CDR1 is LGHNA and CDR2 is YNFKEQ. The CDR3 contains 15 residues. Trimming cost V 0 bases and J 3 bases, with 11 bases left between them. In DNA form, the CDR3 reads TGTGCCAGCAGCCAAGAACCAGGGACGCACTATGGCTACACCTTC. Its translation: CASSQEPGTHYGYTF.

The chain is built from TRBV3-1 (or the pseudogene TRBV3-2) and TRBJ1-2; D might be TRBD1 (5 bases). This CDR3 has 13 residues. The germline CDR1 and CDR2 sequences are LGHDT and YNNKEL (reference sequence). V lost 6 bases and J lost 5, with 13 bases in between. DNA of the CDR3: TGTGCCAGCAGTCGAGGGGTTTCGTATGGCTACACCTTC. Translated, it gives CASSRGVSYGYTF.

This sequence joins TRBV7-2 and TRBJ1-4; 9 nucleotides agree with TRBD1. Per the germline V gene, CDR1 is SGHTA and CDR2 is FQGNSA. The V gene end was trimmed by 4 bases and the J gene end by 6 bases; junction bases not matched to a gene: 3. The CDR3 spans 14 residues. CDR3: CASSSRTGDEKLFF. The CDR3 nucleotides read TGTGCCAGCAGCTCTAGGACAGGGGATGAAAAACTGTTTTTT. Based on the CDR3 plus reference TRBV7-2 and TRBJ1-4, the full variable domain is GAGVSQSPSNKVTEKGKDVELRCDPISGHTALYWYRQSLGQGLEFLIYFQGNSAPDKSGLPSDRFSAERTGGSVSTLTIQRTQQEDSAVYLCASSSRTGDEKLFFGSGTQLSVL.

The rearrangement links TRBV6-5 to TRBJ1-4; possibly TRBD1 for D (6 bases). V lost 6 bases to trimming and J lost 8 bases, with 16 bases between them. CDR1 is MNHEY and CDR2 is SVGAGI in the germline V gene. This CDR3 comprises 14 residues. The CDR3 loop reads CASRGTGLGEKLFF. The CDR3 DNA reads TGTGCCAGCAGGGGAACAGGGTTGGGCGAAAAACTGTTTTTT.

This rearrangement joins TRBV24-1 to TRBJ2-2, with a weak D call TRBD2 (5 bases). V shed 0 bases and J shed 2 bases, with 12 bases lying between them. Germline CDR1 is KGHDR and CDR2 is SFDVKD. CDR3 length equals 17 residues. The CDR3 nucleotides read TGTGCCACCAGTGATTTGCTTGTGGGAGAAAACACCGGGGAGCTGTTTTTT. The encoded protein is CATSDLLVGENTGELFF.

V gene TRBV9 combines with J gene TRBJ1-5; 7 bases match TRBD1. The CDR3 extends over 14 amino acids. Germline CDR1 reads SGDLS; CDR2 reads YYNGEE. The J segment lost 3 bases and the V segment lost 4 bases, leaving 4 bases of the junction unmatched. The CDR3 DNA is TGTGCCAGCAGCTCGGGACAGAACAATCAGCCCCAGCATTTT. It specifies CASSSGQNNQPQHF.

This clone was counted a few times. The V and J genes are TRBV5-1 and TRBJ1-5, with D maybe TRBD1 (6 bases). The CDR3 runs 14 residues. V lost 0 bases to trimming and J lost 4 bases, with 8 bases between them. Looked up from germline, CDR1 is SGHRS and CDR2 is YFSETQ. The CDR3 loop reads CASSLGGQNQPQHF. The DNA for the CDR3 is TGCGCCAGCAGCTTGGGAGGACAGAATCAGCCCCAGCATTTT. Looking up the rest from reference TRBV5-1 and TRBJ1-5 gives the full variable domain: KAGVTQTPRYLIKTRGQQVTLSCSPISGHRSVSWYQQTPGQGLQFLFEYFSETQRNKGNFPGRFSGRQFSNSRSEMNVSTLELGDSALYLCASSLGGQNQPQHFGDGTRLSIL.

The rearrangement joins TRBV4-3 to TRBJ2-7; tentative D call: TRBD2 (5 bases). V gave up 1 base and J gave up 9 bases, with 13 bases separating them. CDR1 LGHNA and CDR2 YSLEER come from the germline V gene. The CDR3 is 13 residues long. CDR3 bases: TGCGCCAGCAGCCAAGGTAGTCTCGGGGTGCAGTACTTC. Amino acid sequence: CASSQGSLGVQYF.

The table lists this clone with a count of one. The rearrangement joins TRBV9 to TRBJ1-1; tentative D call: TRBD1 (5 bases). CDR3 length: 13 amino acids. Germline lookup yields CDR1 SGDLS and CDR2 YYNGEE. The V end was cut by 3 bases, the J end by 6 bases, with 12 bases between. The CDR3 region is CASSGGKGAEAFF. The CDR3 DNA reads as TGTGCCAGCAGCGGGGGGAAAGGCGCTGAAGCTTTCTTT. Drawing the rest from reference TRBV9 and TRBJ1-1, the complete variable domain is DSGVTQTPKHLITATGQRVTLRCSPRSGDLSVYWYQQSLDQGLQFLIQYYNGEERAKGNILERFSAQQFPDLHSELNLSSLELGDSALYFCASSGGKGAEAFFGQGTRLTVV.